This T cell receptor (beta chain) was recorded in a study of blood T cell repertoires in COVID-19. Assay: immunoSEQ multiplex PCR; the TCRdb copy retains only in-frame clones and omits some. The data contain about 160,000 clones, around 83% of them singletons. The germline CDR1 and CDR2 sequences are MNHEY and SVGAGI. This CDR3 contains 15 residues. Unmatched junction bases numbered 7, after V lost 6 bases and J lost 0 bases. The rearrangement joins TRBV6-5 to TRBJ1-1; 7 bases fit TRBD1. The sequencing sample was made of peripheral blood. This TCR was recovered from a man between 35 and 55 years old with acute or convalescent COVID-19. In DNA, the CDR3 is TGTGCCAGCAGACCGAGACAGGGTTTGAACACTGAAGCTTTCTTT. Translation: CASRPRQGLNTEAFF.